Listed below are T cell receptor beta chains from one sample, sequenced in a study of blood T cell repertoires in COVID-19. Produced via immunoSEQ multiplex PCR; TCRdb's table is partial and in-frame only. The sample shows 95,000 to 130,000 clones, roughly nine tenths of them seen only once. The sequenced sample consisted of peripheral blood. The source of these receptors is a human donor with active COVID-19. The donor label of this sample is uncertain. Each CDR3 is given with its conserved first and last residue. The D gene is left open where the match is weak. Clone size is shown for a subset of rows, as once, few, many or a class of expanded clone.

>TRBJ2-1|TRBD2|TRBV28|-
CASSLPLGLADNEQFF
TGTGCCAGCAGTTTACCGTTAGGACTAGCGGACAATGAGCAGTTCTTC
>TRBJ2-1|TRBD2|TRBV6-1|-
CASSEARLAGGNEQFF
TGTGCCAGCAGTGAAGCTCGACTAGCGGGGGGGAATGAGCAGTTCTTC
>TRBJ1-5|-|TRBV19|-
CASSIGQNYQPQHF
TGTGCCAGTAGTATCGGACAGAATTATCAGCCCCAGCATTTT
>TRBJ1-6|TRBD1|TRBV6-5|-
CASSYSRQGASPLHF
TGTGCCAGCAGTTACTCGAGACAGGGCGCATCACCCCTCCACTTT
>TRBJ2-7|-|TRBV10-3|-
CAISEGAAYEQYF
TGTGCCATCAGTGAGGGGGCAGCCTACGAGCAGTACTTC
>TRBJ2-7|TRBD2|TRBV10-3|many
CAIRKTSGGSYEQYF
TGTGCCATCAGGAAGACTAGCGGGGGCTCCTACGAGCAGTACTTC
>TRBJ1-2|TRBD1|TRBV6-5|-
CASSYSMGQGRYGYTF
TGTGCCAGCAGTTACTCGATGGGACAGGGACGTTATGGCTACACCTTC
>TRBJ1-4|-|TRBV15|-
CATSREGVNEKLFF
TGTGCCACCAGCAGAGAGGGAGTTAATGAAAAACTGTTTTTT
>TRBJ2-7|TRBD1|TRBV5-4|-
CASSTWPTGDEQYF
TGTGCCAGCAGCACTTGGCCGACAGGGGACGAGCAGTACTTC
>TRBJ1-4|-|TRBV25-1|-
CASSNPGGSNEKLFF
TGTGCCAGCAGTAACCCGGGGGGGTCTAATGAAAAACTGTTTTTT
>TRBJ1-1|-|TRBV2|-
CASSVERVNTEAFF
TGTGCCAGCAGTGTTGAAAGAGTGAACACTGAAGCTTTCTTT
>TRBJ1-2|-|TRBV4-1|few
CASSQLDRVDF
TGCGCCAGCAGCCAACTGGACAGAGTCGACTTC
>TRBJ1-3|-|TRBV9|-
CASSVGGGSSGNTIYF
TGTGCCAGCAGCGTAGGGGGCGGATCCTCTGGAAACACCATATATTTT
>TRBJ1-6|-|TRBV10-1|-
CASSESGSGALHF
TGCGCCAGCAGTGAGTCCGGCTCGGGGGCCCTCCACTTT
>TRBJ1-1|-|TRBV6-6|-
CASTSRNTEAFF
TGTGCCAGCACCTCCCGGAACACTGAAGCTTTCTTT
>TRBJ1-1|-|TRBV7-9|-
CASSLVSTEAFF
TGTGCCAGCAGCTTAGTTAGTACTGAAGCTTTCTTT
>TRBJ1-5|-|TRBV19|-
CASTLLGTPNQPQHF
TGTGCCAGTACCCTCCTCGGGACTCCAAATCAGCCCCAGCATTTT
>TRBJ1-1|TRBD1|TRBV7-9|-
CASSSAGTDTEAFF
TGTGCCAGCAGCTCCGCCGGGACAGACACTGAAGCTTTCTTT
>TRBJ2-2|TRBD1|TRBV7-8|-
CASSPGTWDRVPTGELFF
TGTGCCAGCAGCCCTGGGACCTGGGACAGGGTCCCCACCGGGGAGCTGTTTTTT
>TRBJ2-7|TRBD2|TRBV4-2|-
CASSQDGAAGGYEQYF
TGTGCCAGCAGCCAAGATGGGGCAGCGGGGGGGTACGAGCAGTACTTC
>TRBJ1-3|-|TRBV12-3/TRBV12-4|once
CASSFGSGNTIYF
TGTGCCAGCAGTTTCGGTTCTGGAAACACCATATATTTT
>TRBJ2-7|TRBD2|TRBV5-4|-
CASGSGGAPEQYF
TGTGCCAGCGGGAGCGGGGGGGCCCCCGAGCAGTACTTC
>TRBJ1-3|-|TRBV5-1|-
CASTMGTPSGNTIYF
TGCGCCAGCACCATGGGGACACCCTCTGGAAACACCATATATTTT
>TRBJ2-5|TRBD2|TRBV7-2|-
CASSSQRGGRETQYF
TGTGCCAGCAGCTCTCAACGGGGGGGCCGGGAGACCCAGTACTTC
>TRBJ2-2|TRBD1|TRBV28|-
CASKRGRTNTGELFF
TGTGCCAGCAAAAGGGGGCGGACGAACACCGGGGAGCTGTTTTTT
>TRBJ1-2|TRBD1|TRBV10-3|-
CAISASGQGVGGYTF
TGTGCCATCAGTGCCTCGGGACAGGGGGTTGGTGGCTACACCTTC
>TRBJ2-4|-|TRBV6-1|-
CASSEAGRGDIQYF
TGTGCCAGCAGTGAAGCGGGCAGGGGGGACATTCAGTACTTC
>TRBJ1-2|-|TRBV25-1|once
CARIGGRDYGYTF
TGTGCCAGAATAGGAGGGAGGGACTATGGCTACACCTTC
>TRBJ2-2|TRBD2|TRBV19|-
CASSRDRAGTGELFF
TGTGCCAGTAGTCGGGACCGAGCGGGGACCGGGGAGCTGTTTTTT
>TRBJ2-1|-|TRBV7-2|-
CASSTRTAYNEQFF
TGTGCCAGCAGCACAAGGACAGCCTACAATGAGCAGTTCTTC
>TRBJ1-3|-|TRBV9|-
CASSDPSGFGNTIYF
TGTGCCAGCAGCGATCCCTCGGGGTTCGGAAACACCATATATTTT
>TRBJ2-2|-|TRBV27|-
CASSLWSAGVTGELFF
TGTGCCAGCAGTTTATGGTCGGCAGGGGTCACCGGGGAGCTGTTTTTT
>TRBJ1-2|-|TRBV12-3/TRBV12-4|-
CASRHGIYYGYTF
TGTGCCAGCAGACACGGGATATACTATGGCTACACCTTC
>TRBJ2-1|-|TRBV7-9|-
CASSLVLGLTYNEQFF
TGTGCCAGCAGCTTAGTTCTTGGGCTGACCTACAATGAGCAGTTCTTC
>TRBJ2-3|-|TRBV7-2|-
CASSLAPGADTQYF
TGTGCCAGCAGCTTAGCGCCAGGGGCAGATACGCAGTATTTT
>TRBJ2-2|-|TRBV19|once
CASNPQRFGELFF
TGTGCCAGTAATCCCCAGAGGTTCGGGGAGCTGTTTTTT
>TRBJ2-3|-|TRBV5-5|-
CASTLEAGFSADTQYF
TGTGCCAGCACCCTGGAGGCCGGGTTTTCGGCAGATACGCAGTATTTT
>TRBJ2-3|-|TRBV12-3/TRBV12-4|-
CASSSTGLHTQYF
TGTGCCAGCAGTTCAACCGGTTTGCATACGCAGTATTTT
>TRBJ1-5|-|TRBV15|-
CATSRDRSSNQPQHF
TGTGCCACCAGCAGAGATCGGTCAAGCAATCAGCCCCAGCATTTT
>TRBJ2-5|TRBD2|TRBV6-6|-
CASRLAGGRYQETQYF
TGTGCCAGCAGGCTAGCGGGGGGCCGGTACCAAGAGACCCAGTACTTC
>TRBJ1-2|TRBD1|TRBV7-2|once
CASSLGDSRYTF
TGTGCCAGCAGCTTGGGGGACAGCCGCTACACCTTC
>TRBJ1-2|TRBD1|TRBV5-8|-
CASRLDRGVYGYTF
TGTGCCAGCAGGCTGGACAGGGGAGTCTATGGCTACACCTTC
>TRBJ2-7|-|TRBV21-1|-
CASSAKDKSTLPYPYEQYF
TGTGCCAGCAGCGCGAAGGACAAATCAACTCTCCCCTACCCCTACGAGCAGTACTTC
>TRBJ1-5|TRBD1|TRBV6-6|-
CASSRVTGQGGQPQHF
TGTGCCAGCAGCCGAGTTACCGGACAGGGTGGTCAGCCCCAGCATTTT
>TRBJ2-1|-|TRBV5-8|-
CASSRKQGFSLDNEQFF
TGTGCCAGCAGCCGTAAACAGGGATTTTCCTTGGACAATGAGCAGTTCTTC
>TRBJ1-2|TRBD1|TRBV9|-
CASSVEGGGQNYGYTF
TGTGCCAGCAGCGTAGAAGGGGGCGGCCAGAACTATGGCTACACCTTC
>TRBJ2-7|-|TRBV2|-
CASKEEGNEQYF
TGTGCCAGCAAAGAGGAGGGGAACGAGCAGTACTTC
>TRBJ1-1|-|TRBV6-6|-
CATSSRQVTEAFF
TGTGCCACTTCGAGTCGACAGGTCACTGAAGCTTTCTTT
>TRBJ2-6|-|TRBV6-1|once
CATNQGGSGANVLTF
TGTGCCACCAACCAAGGGGGCTCTGGGGCCAACGTCCTGACTTTC
>TRBJ2-7|TRBD1|TRBV7-8|-
CASSNRRDRGEQYF
TGTGCCAGCAGCAACCGCCGGGACAGGGGCGAGCAGTACTTC
>TRBJ2-5|-|TRBV10-3|-
CATQQAPQETQYF
TGTGCCACCCAACAGGCGCCCCAAGAGACCCAGTACTTC
>TRBJ1-1|-|TRBV10-3|-
CAIGGGRGNTEAFF
TGTGCCATCGGCGGGGGGCGAGGAAACACTGAAGCTTTCTTT
>TRBJ2-2|TRBD2|TRBV7-8|-
CASSLLGGTNTGELFF
TGTGCCAGCAGCTTACTCGGGGGGACGAACACCGGGGAGCTGTTTTTT